The 25 T cell receptor beta chains in this list originate from one sample, sequenced in a study of T cells in Graves' hyperthyroidism and ophthalmopathy. Template material for amplifying TCR beta CDR3 regions consisted of RNA transcripts. The HTBI primer set was used in a first-round RT-PCR of the TCR CDR3. TCRdb ran MiXCR on the multiplex PCR reads and lists one entry per CDR3 protein. The data contain about 420,000 distinct CDR3 sequences, about 15% of them singletons. The material sequenced was blood. The origin of the receptors is a woman aged 18-29 years with Graves' hyperthyroidism.

This clonotype has more than one count but fewer than ten. The CDR3 is CASSVAWTDGDSFPYGYTF. CDR3 bases: TGTGCCAGCAGCGTGGCTTGGACTGATGGGGACAGCTTTCCCTATGGCTACACCTTC. The chain is built from TRBV9 and TRBJ1-2, with 7 nucleotides matching TRBD1. Germline loops: CDR1 SGDLS, CDR2 YYNGEE. This CDR3 comprises 19 residues. V was pared by 2 bases and J by 4 bases, with 20 bases of the junction left unmatched.

The table lists this clonotype with a few counts. V usage is TRBV20-1 and J usage is TRBJ2-7; possible D gene TRBD2, 5 bases. CDR3 length equals 14 residues. Trimming took 7 bases from V and 5 from J, leaving 21 bases between them. Germline V gene sequence: CDR1 DFQATT, CDR2 SNEGSKA (reference sequence). Here the CDR3 reads CSVTRGSKGHEQYF. For the CDR3, the DNA is TGCAGTGTTACCCGGGGTTCAAAGGGCCACGAGCAGTACTTC.

This clonotype was seen ten or more times. The chain uses TRBV28 and TRBJ2-3, with D tentatively TRBD1 or TRBD2 (5 bases each). CDR1 is MDHEN, CDR2 SYDVKM, per germline. This CDR3 spans 16 amino acids. Deletions cut 2 bases from V and 2 bases from J, with 14 bases between. The CDR3 protein is CASSLRLRDVTDTQYF. The CDR3 coding sequence is TGTGCCAGCAGTTTAAGGCTTAGGGACGTCACAGATACGCAGTATTTT. Supplemented by reference TRBV28 and TRBJ2-3, the full variable domain reads DVKVTQSSRYLVKRTGEKVFLECVQDMDHENMFWYRQDPGLGLRLIYFSYDVKMKEKGDIPEGYSVSREKKERFSLILESASTNQTSMYLCASSLRLRDVTDTQYFGPGTRLTVL.

This clonotype was counted at least ten times. V gene TRBV6-1 combines with J gene TRBJ1-6, with no clear D. V lost 7 bases and J 10 bases, leaving 11 bases between the germline ends. The CDR3 extends over 12 amino acids. Germline CDR1 and CDR2: MNHNS and SASEGT. CDR3 region: CASTERRSPLHF. CDR3 DNA sequence: TGTGCCAGCACCGAAAGGAGGTCACCCCTCCACTTT.

A few counts support this clonotype. V usage is TRBV10-3 and J usage is TRBJ2-5; D gene unclear. Germline loops: CDR1 ENHRY, CDR2 SYGVKD. V was trimmed by 11 bases and J by 5 bases, leaving 18 bases between them. This CDR3 region has 13 residues. The CDR3 nucleotides read TGTGCCGCCCGTAGGCGCGTTAACGAGACCCAGTACTTC. Its translation: CAARRRVNETQYF.

This clonotype was detected many times. The J gene is TRBJ1-1, the V gene TRBV18; D is unresolved. The V and J ends lost 1 base and 2 bases respectively, with 11 bases between them. Germline-derived CDR1 and CDR2 are KGHSH and LQKENI. The CDR3 sequence is 15 residues long. The CDR3 spells CASSPLNRANTEAFF. The CDR3 DNA is TGTGCCAGCTCACCACTCAATAGGGCTAACACTGAAGCTTTCTTT.

This clonotype was observed at least ten times. The chain carries TRBV10-3 and TRBJ2-1, with 12 bases lining up with TRBD2. This CDR3 comprises 15 residues. Germline V gene data show CDR1 as ENHRY and CDR2 as SYGVKD. After removal of 2 bases from V and 7 bases from J, the junction contained 3 bases not matched to a gene. The CDR3 DNA follows: TGTGCCATCAGTGAGCTAGCGGGAGGGCAGAATGAGCAGTTCTTC. Translation: CAISELAGGQNEQFF.

This clonotype was seen ten or more times. The J gene is TRBJ2-1, the V gene TRBV6-2 or TRBV6-3, with D perhaps matching TRBD2 (5 bases). This CDR3 has 16 amino acids. Germline values: CDR1 MNHEY, CDR2 SVGEGT. V lost 4 bases and J lost 0, with 13 bases in between. CDR3 in DNA: TGTGCCAGCAGTTTTACGGTTGGGAGCTCCTACAATGAGCAGTTCTTC. This encodes CASSFTVGSSYNEQFF.

The chain links TRBV4-3 to TRBJ1-5; D possibly corresponds to TRBD1 (6 bases). The CDR3 runs 14 residues. Germline values: CDR1 LGHNA, CDR2 YSLEER. Between the trimmed V and J ends, which lost 2 bases and 7 bases, there was a span of 12 bases. CDR3 nucleotides: TGCGCCAGCAGCCAAACGGGGGGCCTCCAGCCCCAGCATTTT. It specifies CASSQTGGLQPQHF.

This clonotype was observed a few times. V is TRBV5-5 and J is TRBJ2-7, with D perhaps matching TRBD2 (7 bases). This CDR3 contains 15 residues. Trimming removed 5 bases from V and 2 bases from J, with 17 bases in between. The germline V gene encodes CDR1 SGHKS and CDR2 YYEKEE (reference sequence). The CDR3, as DNA: TGTGCCAGCAGACCCGGGGCGGGGGCTGCCTACGAGCAGTACTTC. This gives the protein CASRPGAGAAYEQYF. Based on the CDR3 plus reference TRBV5-5 and TRBJ2-7, the full variable domain is DAGVTQSPTHLIKTRGQQVTLRCSPISGHKSVSWYQQVLGQGPQFIFQYYEKEERGRGNFPDRFSARQFPNYSSELNVNALLLGDSALYLCASRPGAGAAYEQYFGPGTRLTVT.

The genes are TRBV27 and TRBJ2-3, with TRBD2 identical over 8 bases. V was clipped by 2 bases and J by 0 bases; unmatched bases: 7. CDR1 and CDR2 (germline): MNHEY, SMNVEV (reference sequence). CDR3 length: 17 amino acids. CDR3: CASSLLGLAASTDTQYF. Written as DNA, the CDR3 is TGTGCCAGCAGTTTACTAGGACTAGCTGCTAGCACAGATACGCAGTATTTT.

This clonotype was recorded at least ten times. J is TRBJ1-1 and V is TRBV20-1; possible D gene TRBD1, 6 bases. The V and J ends lost 2 bases and 4 bases respectively, with 8 bases between them. The V gene's germline CDR1 is DFQATT and CDR2 SNEGSKA (reference sequence). This CDR3 region has 12 residues. The CDR3 is CSARQGITEAFF. The CDR3 DNA reads as TGCAGTGCTAGACAGGGGATCACTGAAGCTTTCTTT.

The rearrangement joins TRBV20-1 to TRBJ1-1; D may be TRBD1 (5 bases). The CDR3 runs to 14 residues. Germline V gene lookup returns CDR1 DFQATT and CDR2 SNEGSKA (reference sequence). V lost 2 bases and J 7 bases, leaving 17 bases between the germline ends. The CDR3 reads CSARPLQGVVEAFF. The CDR3 bases are TGCAGTGCTAGACCCCTTCAGGGAGTGGTTGAAGCTTTCTTT.

The rearrangement uses TRBV19 and TRBJ2-3, with no clear D. The V and J ends lost 11 bases and 2 bases respectively, with 14 bases between them. From germline, CDR1 is LNHDA and CDR2 SQIVND (reference sequence). This CDR3 is 13 amino acids long. This CDR3 is CAVARSYTDTQYF. Here the CDR3 DNA reads TGTGCCGTTGCCCGGTCGTACACAGATACGCAGTATTTT.

V gene TRBV7-8 combines with J gene TRBJ2-2; 9 bases map to TRBD1. Trimming removed 5 bases from V and 4 bases from J; junction bases left unmatched: 8. The CDR3 is 16 residues long. CDR1 and CDR2 from the germline V gene are SGHVS and FQNEAQ. The CDR3 DNA sequence: TGTGCCAGCAGCCCACAGGGGGCGCGCGGCACCGGGGAGCTGTTTTTT. This encodes CASSPQGARGTGELFF.

The chain couples TRBV4-1 to TRBJ1-2, with TRBD1 as a possible D gene (5 bases). The CDR3 covers 13 residues. Germline V gene sequence: CDR1 MGHRA, CDR2 YSYEKL. Deletions cut 4 bases from V and 5 bases from J, with 11 bases between. Here the CDR3 reads CASSPRDRYGYTF. CDR3 DNA: TGCGCCAGCAGCCCCAGGGATAGGTATGGCTACACCTTC.

This clonotype was counted at least ten times. The chain has TRBV12-3 or TRBV12-4 and TRBJ2-3; 9 nucleotides match TRBD2. This CDR3 has 20 residues. J lost 4 bases, V lost 1 base, and 18 bases had no gene match. The CDR3 reads CASSLDRGLAGSQRSDTQYF. The CDR3 coding sequence is TGTGCCAGCAGTTTAGATAGGGGACTAGCTGGTTCCCAACGCTCAGATACGCAGTATTTT.

V and J are TRBV28 and TRBJ2-7; 9 bases are a match to TRBD1. J was trimmed by 3 bases and V by 4 bases; bases with no gene match: 7. The germline CDR1 and CDR2 sequences are MDHEN and SYDVKM. The CDR3 spans 15 residues. The CDR3 DNA follows: TGTGCCAGCAGTTCCCGGGACAGGGCCCTCTACGAGCAGTACTTC. Its translation: CASSSRDRALYEQYF.

Of note for this clonotype: Its ends do not fully match the called genes, so a read error is possible. The chain combines TRBV5-1 with TRBJ2-3; 11 bases agree with TRBD2. The CDR3 length is 18 residues. Germline assignment: CDR1 SGHRS and CDR2 YFSETQ. The CDR3 loop is CASSLGISGRATADTQYF. CDR3 coding DNA: TGTGCCAGCAGCTTGGGAATTAGCGGGAGGGCCACGGCAGATACGCAGTATTTT.

This clonotype came up many times. V usage is TRBV19 and J usage is TRBJ1-1; maybe TRBD1 (5 bases). V lost 3 bases, J lost 6 bases, and 11 bases lay in between. The V gene's germline CDR1 is LNHDA and CDR2 SQIVND (reference sequence). The CDR3 sequence is 13 residues long. The CDR3 loop is CASSMREGPEAFF. The CDR3 DNA sequence: TGTGCCAGTAGTATGCGGGAGGGGCCTGAAGCTTTCTTT.

Ten or more counts support this clonotype. The chain combines TRBV3-1 with TRBJ2-1; 9 nucleotides agree with TRBD1. Germline V gene data show CDR1 as LGHDT and CDR2 as YNNKEL (reference sequence). CDR3 length: 16 amino acids. V dropped 1 base and J dropped 8; count of bases not matched to a gene: 9. The CDR3 region has the DNA TGTGCCAGCAGCCAAGCAGGGGACAGGGTAATGGATGAGCAGTTCTTC. Its protein product is CASSQAGDRVMDEQFF.

This clonotype has only a few counts. Here the CDR3 reads CASSDRGPTTNEKLFF. In DNA form, the CDR3 reads TGTGCCAGCAGTGACAGGGGGCCCACAACTAATGAAAAACTGTTTTTT. The chain combines TRBV27 with TRBJ1-4; 10 positions agree with TRBD1. CDR3 length: 16 residues. Germline V gives CDR1 MNHEY, CDR2 SMNVEV (reference sequence). V dropped 5 bases and J dropped 0; count of bases not matched to a gene: 3.

This clonotype occurred many times. The chain combines TRBV11-2 with TRBJ2-3; TRBD2 agrees at 7 bases. The V and J ends lost 4 bases and 0 bases, in that order; junction bases with no gene match: 4. Germline assignment: CDR1 SGHAT and CDR2 FQNNGV. CDR3 length equals 15 residues. Here the CDR3 reads CASSSVSGSTDTQYF. The DNA of the CDR3 is TGTGCCAGCAGCTCGGTTAGCGGGAGCACAGATACGCAGTATTTT.

The V gene is TRBV15, the J gene TRBJ2-1; TRBD2 aligns across 10 bases. Unmatched junction bases numbered 12, after V lost 6 bases and J lost 4 bases. This CDR3 contains 17 residues. Per the germline V gene, CDR1 is LNHNV and CDR2 is YYDKDF (reference sequence). CDR3 amino acids: CATRSGALAGAYNEQFF. CDR3 DNA: TGTGCCACCAGGTCGGGGGCTCTAGCGGGAGCTTACAATGAGCAGTTCTTC.

The gene calls are TRBV3-1 and TRBJ2-6; 10 nucleotides align to TRBD2. The CDR3 spans 18 residues. J gave up 0 bases and V 4 bases, and 6 bases lay outside the gene matches. Germline CDR1 and CDR2: LGHDT and YNNKEL (reference sequence). For the CDR3, the DNA is TGTGCCAGCAGCCGTAGCGGGGGGCCCCCCTCTGGGGCCAACGTCCTGACTTTC. Translated, it gives CASSRSGGPPSGANVLTF.